This record looks at one T cell receptor (beta chain) sequence and its context. These data are taken from a study of shared clonotypes between healthy human individuals. The CDR3 consists of 16 residues. V was pared by 5 bases and J by 9 bases, with 20 bases between. CDR1 is MNHEY, CDR2 SMNVEV, per germline (reference sequence). For every subset, genomic DNA was evenly distributed across several immunoSEQ plates. In the sorted-subset replicate PCRs, roughly 210 ng DNA, around 30,000 T cell genomes, was used. Only in-frame clones appear in the TCRdb table, and some are missing; sequencing was by immunoSEQ multiplex PCR. The sample has approximately 640,000 clones, 90% seen once; the top ten hold 30% to 40%.

This chain joins TRBV27 and TRBJ1-6; TRBD1 is a possible D gene (5 bases). The sequence was collected from a young man in good health. Some clones in this sample may be carry-over from other donors' samples. The specimen sequenced was memory CD8+ T cells from PBMCs. Subset specified: CD45RO+ cells pooled with CCR7-negative TemRA cells. The CDR3 spells CASSPTGFGLSSPLHF. The CDR3 DNA reads TGTGCCAGCAGTCCAACAGGATTTGGGCTCAGTTCACCCCTCCACTTT.